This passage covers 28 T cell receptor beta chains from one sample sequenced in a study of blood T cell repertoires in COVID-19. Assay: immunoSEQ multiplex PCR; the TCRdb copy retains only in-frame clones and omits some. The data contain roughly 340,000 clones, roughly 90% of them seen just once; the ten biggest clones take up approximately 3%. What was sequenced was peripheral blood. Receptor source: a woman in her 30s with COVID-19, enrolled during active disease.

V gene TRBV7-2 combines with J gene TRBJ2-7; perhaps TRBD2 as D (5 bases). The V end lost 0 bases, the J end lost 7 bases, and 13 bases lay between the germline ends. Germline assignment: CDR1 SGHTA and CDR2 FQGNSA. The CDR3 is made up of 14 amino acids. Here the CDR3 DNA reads TGTGCCAGCAGCTTAGCGCGAAACGAGCGGGAGCAGTACTTC. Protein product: CASSLARNEREQYF.

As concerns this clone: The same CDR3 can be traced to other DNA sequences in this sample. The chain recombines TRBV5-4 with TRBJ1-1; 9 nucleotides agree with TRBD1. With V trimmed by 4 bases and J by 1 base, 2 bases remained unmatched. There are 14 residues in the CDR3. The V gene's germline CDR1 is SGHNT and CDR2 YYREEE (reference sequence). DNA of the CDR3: TGTGCCAGCAGCCCGGGACAGGGGAACACTGAAGCTTTCTTT. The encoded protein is CASSPGQGNTEAFF.

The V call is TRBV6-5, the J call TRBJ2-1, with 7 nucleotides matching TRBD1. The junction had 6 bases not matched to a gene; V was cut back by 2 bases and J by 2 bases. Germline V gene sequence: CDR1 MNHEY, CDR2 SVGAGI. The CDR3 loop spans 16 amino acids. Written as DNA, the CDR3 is TGTGCCAGCAGTTACCACGCCGGGACAGCCTACAATGAGCAGTTCTTC. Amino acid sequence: CASSYHAGTAYNEQFF.

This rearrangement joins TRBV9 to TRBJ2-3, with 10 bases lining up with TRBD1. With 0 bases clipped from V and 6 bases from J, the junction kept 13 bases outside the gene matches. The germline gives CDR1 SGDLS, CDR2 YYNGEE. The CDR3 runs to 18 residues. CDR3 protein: CASSVDRKGQGILDTQYF. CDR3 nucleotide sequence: TGTGCCAGCAGCGTAGATCGAAAGGGACAGGGGATTTTGGATACGCAGTATTTT. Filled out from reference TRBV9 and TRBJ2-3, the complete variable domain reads DSGVTQTPKHLITATGQRVTLRCSPRSGDLSVYWYQQSLDQGLQFLIQYYNGEERAKGNILERFSAQQFPDLHSELNLSSLELGDSALYFCASSVDRKGQGILDTQYFGPGTRLTVL.

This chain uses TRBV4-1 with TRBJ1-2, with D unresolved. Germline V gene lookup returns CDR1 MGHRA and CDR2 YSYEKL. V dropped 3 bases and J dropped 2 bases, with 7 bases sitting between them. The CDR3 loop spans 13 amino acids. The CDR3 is CASSQAGNYGYTF. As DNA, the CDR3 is TGCGCCAGCAGCCAGGCGGGAAACTATGGCTACACCTTC.

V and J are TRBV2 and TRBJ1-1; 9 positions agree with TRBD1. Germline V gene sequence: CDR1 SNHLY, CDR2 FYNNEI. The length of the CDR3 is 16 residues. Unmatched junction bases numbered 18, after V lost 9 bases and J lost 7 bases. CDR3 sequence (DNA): TGTGCCAGTTCCAAATCCTCGGACAGGGGAACTGGTGAAGCTTTCTTT. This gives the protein CASSKSSDRGTGEAFF.

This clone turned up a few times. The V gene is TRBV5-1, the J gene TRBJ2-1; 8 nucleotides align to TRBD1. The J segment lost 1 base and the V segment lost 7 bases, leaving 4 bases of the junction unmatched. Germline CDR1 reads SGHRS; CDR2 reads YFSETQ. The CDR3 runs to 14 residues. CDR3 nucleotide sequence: TGCGCCAGCTGGGGACAGGTTTCCTACAATGAGCAGTTCTTC. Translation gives CASWGQVSYNEQFF. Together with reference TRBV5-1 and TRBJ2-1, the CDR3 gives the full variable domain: KAGVTQTPRYLIKTRGQQVTLSCSPISGHRSVSWYQQTPGQGLQFLFEYFSETQRNKGNFPGRFSGRQFSNSRSEMNVSTLELGDSALYLCASWGQVSYNEQFFGPGTRLTVL.

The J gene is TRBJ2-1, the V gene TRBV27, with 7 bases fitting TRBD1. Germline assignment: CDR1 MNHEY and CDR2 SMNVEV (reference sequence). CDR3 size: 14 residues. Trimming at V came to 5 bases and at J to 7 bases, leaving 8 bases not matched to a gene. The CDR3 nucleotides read TGTGCCAGCAGTGAAGACAGGGAGTATAATGAGCAGTTCTTC. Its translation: CASSEDREYNEQFF.

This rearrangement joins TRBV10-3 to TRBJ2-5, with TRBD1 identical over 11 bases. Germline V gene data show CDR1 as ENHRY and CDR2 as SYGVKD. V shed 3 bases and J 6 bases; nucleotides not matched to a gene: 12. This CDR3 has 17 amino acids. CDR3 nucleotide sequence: TGTGCCATCAGTGACTTCGACGGGACAGGGGGGATGAAGACCCAGTACTTC. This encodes CAISDFDGTGGMKTQYF.

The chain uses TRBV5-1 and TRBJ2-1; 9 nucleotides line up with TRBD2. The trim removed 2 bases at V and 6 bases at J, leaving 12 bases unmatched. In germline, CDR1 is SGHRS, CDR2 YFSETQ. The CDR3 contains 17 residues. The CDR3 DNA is TGCGCCAGCAGCTTCTCTTTTAGCGGGAGCACGGTCAATGAGCAGTTCTTC. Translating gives CASSFSFSGSTVNEQFF.

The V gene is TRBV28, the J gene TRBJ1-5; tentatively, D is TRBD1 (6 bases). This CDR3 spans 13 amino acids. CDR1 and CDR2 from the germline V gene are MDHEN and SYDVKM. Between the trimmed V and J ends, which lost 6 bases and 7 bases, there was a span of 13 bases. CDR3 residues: CASRTGSGQPQHF. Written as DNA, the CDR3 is TGTGCCAGCAGGACAGGTTCCGGCCAGCCCCAGCATTTT.

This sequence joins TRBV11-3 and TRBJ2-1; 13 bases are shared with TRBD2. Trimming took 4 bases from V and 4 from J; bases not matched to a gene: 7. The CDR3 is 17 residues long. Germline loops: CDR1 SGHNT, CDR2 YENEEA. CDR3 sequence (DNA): TGTGCCAGCAGCTCCAGACTAGCGGGAGGAGGGTACAATGAGCAGTTCTTC. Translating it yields CASSSRLAGGGYNEQFF. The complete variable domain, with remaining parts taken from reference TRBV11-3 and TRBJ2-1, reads EAGVVQSPRYKIIEKKQPVAFWCNPISGHNTLYWYLQNLGQGPELLIRYENEEAVDDSQLPKDRFSAERLKGVDSTLKIQPAELGDSAVYLCASSSRLAGGGYNEQFFGPGTRLTVL.

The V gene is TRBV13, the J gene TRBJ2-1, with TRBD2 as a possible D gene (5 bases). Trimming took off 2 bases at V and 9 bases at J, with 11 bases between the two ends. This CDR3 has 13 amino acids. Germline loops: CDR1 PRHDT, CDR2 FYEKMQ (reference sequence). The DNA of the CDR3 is TGTGCCAGCAGCTTACAGACGGGAATTGAGCAGTTCTTC. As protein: CASSLQTGIEQFF.

This CDR3 is CASNMGTGGRAEAFF. CDR3 coding DNA: TGCGCCAGCAATATGGGGACAGGGGGCCGGGCTGAAGCTTTCTTT. The V and J genes are TRBV5-1 and TRBJ1-1, with 12 bases aligning to TRBD1. The CDR3 extends over 15 amino acids. From germline, CDR1 is SGHRS and CDR2 YFSETQ. The V gene end was trimmed by 6 bases and the J gene end by 6 bases; junction bases not matched to a gene: 9.

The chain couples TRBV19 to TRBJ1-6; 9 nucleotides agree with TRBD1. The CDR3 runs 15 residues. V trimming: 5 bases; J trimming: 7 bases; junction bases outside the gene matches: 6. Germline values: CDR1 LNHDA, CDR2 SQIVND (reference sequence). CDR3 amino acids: CASSAADRGNSPLHF. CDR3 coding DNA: TGTGCCAGTAGTGCAGCGGACAGGGGAAATTCACCCCTCCACTTT.

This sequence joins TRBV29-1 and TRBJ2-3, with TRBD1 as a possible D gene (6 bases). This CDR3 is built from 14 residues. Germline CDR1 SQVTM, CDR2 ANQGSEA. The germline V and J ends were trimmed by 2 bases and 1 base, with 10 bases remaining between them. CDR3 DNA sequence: TGCAGCGTTGAAACACAGGGCGGCACAGATACGCAGTATTTT. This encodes CSVETQGGTDTQYF.

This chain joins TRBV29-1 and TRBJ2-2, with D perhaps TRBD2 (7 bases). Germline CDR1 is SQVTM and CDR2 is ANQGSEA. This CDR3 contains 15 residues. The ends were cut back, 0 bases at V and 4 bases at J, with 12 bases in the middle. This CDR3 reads CSVEEGGGGTGELFF. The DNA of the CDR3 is TGCAGCGTTGAAGAAGGGGGAGGGGGCACCGGGGAGCTGTTTTTT.

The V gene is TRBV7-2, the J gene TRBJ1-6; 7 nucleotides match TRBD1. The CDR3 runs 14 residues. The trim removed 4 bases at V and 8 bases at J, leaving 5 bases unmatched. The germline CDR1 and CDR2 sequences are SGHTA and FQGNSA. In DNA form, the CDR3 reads TGTGCCAGCAGCTCACAGGGGCTTGATTCACCCCTCCACTTT. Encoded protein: CASSSQGLDSPLHF. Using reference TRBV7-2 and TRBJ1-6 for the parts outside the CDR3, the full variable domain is GAGVSQSPSNKVTEKGKDVELRCDPISGHTALYWYRQSLGQGLEFLIYFQGNSAPDKSGLPSDRFSAERTGGSVSTLTIQRTQQEDSAVYLCASSSQGLDSPLHFGNGTRLTVT.

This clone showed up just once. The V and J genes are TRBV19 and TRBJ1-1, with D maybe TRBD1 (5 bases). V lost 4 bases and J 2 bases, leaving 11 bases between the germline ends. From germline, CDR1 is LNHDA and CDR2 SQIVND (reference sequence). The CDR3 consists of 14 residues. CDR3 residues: CASSNRRGNTEAFF. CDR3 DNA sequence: TGTGCCAGTAGTAATCGGCGGGGCAACACTGAAGCTTTCTTT.

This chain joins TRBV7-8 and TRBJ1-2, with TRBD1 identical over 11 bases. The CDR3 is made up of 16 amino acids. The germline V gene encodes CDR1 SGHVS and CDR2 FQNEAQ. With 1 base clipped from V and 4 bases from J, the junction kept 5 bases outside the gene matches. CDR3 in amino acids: CASSLDRTGGFYGYTF. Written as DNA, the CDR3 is TGTGCCAGCAGCTTAGACCGGACAGGGGGCTTCTATGGCTACACCTTC.

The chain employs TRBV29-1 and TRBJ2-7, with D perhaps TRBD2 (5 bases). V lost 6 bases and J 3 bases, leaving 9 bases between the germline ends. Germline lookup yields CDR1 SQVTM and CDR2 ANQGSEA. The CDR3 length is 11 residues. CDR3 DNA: TGCAGCGTAGTGGGAGACTACGAGCAGTACTTC. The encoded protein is CSVVGDYEQYF.

As DNA, the CDR3 is TGCAGCGGCAGGGGGCGGGAGGGCTACACCTTC. Translation: CSGRGREGYTF. This sequence joins TRBV29-1 and TRBJ1-2, with 8 bases fitting TRBD1. The J segment lost 8 bases and the V segment lost 7 bases, leaving 6 bases of the junction unmatched. Germline CDR1 SQVTM, CDR2 ANQGSEA. This CDR3 has 11 residues.

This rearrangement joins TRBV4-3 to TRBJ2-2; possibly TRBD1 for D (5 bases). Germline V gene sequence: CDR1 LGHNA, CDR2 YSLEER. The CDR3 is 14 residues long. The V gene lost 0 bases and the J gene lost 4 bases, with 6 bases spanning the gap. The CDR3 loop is CASSQDTGTGELFF. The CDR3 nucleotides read TGCGCCAGCAGCCAAGATACAGGCACCGGGGAGCTGTTTTTT.

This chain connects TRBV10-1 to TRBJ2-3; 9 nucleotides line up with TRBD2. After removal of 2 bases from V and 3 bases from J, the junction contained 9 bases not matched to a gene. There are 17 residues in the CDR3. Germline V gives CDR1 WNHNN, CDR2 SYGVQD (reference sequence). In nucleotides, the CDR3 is TGCGCCAGCAGTGAGCCGGGACTAGCTTTGACGACAGATACGCAGTATTTT. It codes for CASSEPGLALTTDTQYF.

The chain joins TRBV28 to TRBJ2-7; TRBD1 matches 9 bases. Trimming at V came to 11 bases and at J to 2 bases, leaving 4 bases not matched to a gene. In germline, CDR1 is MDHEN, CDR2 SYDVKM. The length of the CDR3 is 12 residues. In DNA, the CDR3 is TGTGCCTCCCACAGGGGGCCCTACGAGCAGTACTTC. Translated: CASHRGPYEQYF.

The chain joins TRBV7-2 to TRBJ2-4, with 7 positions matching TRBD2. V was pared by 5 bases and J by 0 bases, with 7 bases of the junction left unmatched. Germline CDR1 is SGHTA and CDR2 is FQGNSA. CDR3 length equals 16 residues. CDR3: CASSPRAGVAKNIQYF. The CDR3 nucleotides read TGTGCCAGCAGCCCCCGGGCGGGAGTAGCCAAAAACATTCAGTACTTC. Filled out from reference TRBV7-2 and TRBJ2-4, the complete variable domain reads GAGVSQSPSNKVTEKGKDVELRCDPISGHTALYWYRQSLGQGLEFLIYFQGNSAPDKSGLPSDRFSAERTGGSVSTLTIQRTQQEDSAVYLCASSPRAGVAKNIQYFGAGTRLSVL.

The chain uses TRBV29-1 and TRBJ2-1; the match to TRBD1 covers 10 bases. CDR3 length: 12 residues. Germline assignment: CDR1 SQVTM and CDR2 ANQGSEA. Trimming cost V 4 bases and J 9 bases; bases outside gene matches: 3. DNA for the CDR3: TGCAGCGTTGGGACAGGGGGGAGTGAGCAGTTCTTC. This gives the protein CSVGTGGSEQFF.

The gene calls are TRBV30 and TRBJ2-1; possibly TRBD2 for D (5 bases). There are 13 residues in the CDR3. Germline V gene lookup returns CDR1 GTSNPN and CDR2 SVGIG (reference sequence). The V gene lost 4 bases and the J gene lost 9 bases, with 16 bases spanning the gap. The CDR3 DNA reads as TGTGCCTGGACTAAAATAGCCGCGGGTGAGCAGTTCTTC. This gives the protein CAWTKIAAGEQFF.